There are a few counts of the clone carrying this TCR beta chain. Enrolled during active infection, Seattle patients were then followed longitudinally. The sample is drawn from a study of blood T cell repertoires in COVID-19. Across the whole study: The United States, Italy and Spain provided the acute and convalescent COVID-19 samples.

Germline CDR1 is MGHRA and CDR2 is YSYEKL. The V end was cut by 1 base, the J end by 8 bases, with 18 bases between. The CDR3 has 16 amino acids. Authors' processing steps: Researchers report that nucleated cell counts were estimated from reference gene primer amplification. TCRdb's copy holds only in-frame clones and misses some; the assay was immunoSEQ multiplex PCR. That table gives V, J and clone size, and the DNA gave D and trimming. Altogether approximately 93,000 clones are present, around 90% being singletons, with the ten largest covering just over 2%. V usage is TRBV4-1 and J usage is TRBJ2-1; tentatively, D is TRBD1 (6 bases). The receptor was derived from a man aged 50 or older with COVID-19, enrolled during active disease. The source material was peripheral blood. This CDR3 reads CASSQGEWAGDDEQFF. CDR3 nucleotides: TGCGCCAGCAGCCAAGGGGAGTGGGCAGGGGACGATGAGCAGTTCTTC.